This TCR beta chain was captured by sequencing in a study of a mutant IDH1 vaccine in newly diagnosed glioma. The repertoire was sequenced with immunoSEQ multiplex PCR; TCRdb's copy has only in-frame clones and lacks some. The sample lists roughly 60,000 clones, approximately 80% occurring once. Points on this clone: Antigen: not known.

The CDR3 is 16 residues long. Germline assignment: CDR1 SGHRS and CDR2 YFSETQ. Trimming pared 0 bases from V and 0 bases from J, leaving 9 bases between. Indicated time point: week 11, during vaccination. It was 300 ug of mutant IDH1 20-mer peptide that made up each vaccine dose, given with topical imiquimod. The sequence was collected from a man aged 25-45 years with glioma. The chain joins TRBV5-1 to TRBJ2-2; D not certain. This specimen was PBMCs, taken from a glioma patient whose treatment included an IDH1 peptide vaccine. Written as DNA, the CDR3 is TGCGCCAGCAGCTTGGCCCCAGGTTCGAACACCGGGGAGCTGTTTTTT. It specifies CASSLAPGSNTGELFF.